The 8 T cell receptor beta chains in this list originate from one sample, sequenced in a study of cytomegalovirus exposure and HLA in healthy donors (dated by TCRdb to between 2016 and 2019). Library creation used the immunoSEQ multiplex PCR assay. TCRdb took over this immuneACCESS table, retaining in-frame rearrangements with V and J assigned. Such tables are incomplete; in checked studies, under half of the missing clones stem from an unresolved V gene, and the remainder is unexplained. The sample records more than 120,000 clones, 85% to 90% of which are singletons. 8.7% of the sample rests with the top ten. Sequencing input: PBMCs. The receptors derive from a young man in good health and CMV-seropositive.

This clone was seen a handful of times. The V call is TRBV6-1, the J call TRBJ2-7, with no clear D. V lost 5 bases and J 0 bases, leaving 11 bases between the germline ends. This CDR3 spans 14 amino acids. From germline, CDR1 is MNHNS and CDR2 SASEGT. The CDR3 sequence: CASSYGPSSYEQYF. The CDR3 nucleotides read TGTGCCAGCAGTTATGGTCCCAGCTCCTACGAGCAGTACTTC.

This rearrangement joins TRBV9 to TRBJ2-3; 9 bases are shared with TRBD2. Germline CDR1 is SGDLS and CDR2 is YYNGEE. The CDR3 is made up of 18 amino acids. J gave up 5 bases and V 1 base, and 14 bases lay outside the gene matches. CDR3 bases: TGTGCCAGCAGCGTATCTCTCGCTGGCGGGGGGGCGAGAGATACGCAGTATTTT. This sequence encodes CASSVSLAGGGARDTQYF.

This chain uses TRBV10-1 with TRBJ1-2; D gene unclear. Trimming stripped 0 bases from V and 1 base from J, with 3 bases between. The CDR3 contains 13 residues. The V gene's germline CDR1 is WNHNN and CDR2 SYGVQD (reference sequence). DNA for the CDR3: TGCGCCAGCAGTGAGTCCCTTAACTATGGCTACACCTTC. Translating it yields CASSESLNYGYTF.

The chain recombines TRBV6-1 with TRBJ2-7; 9 bases line up with TRBD2. Germline loops: CDR1 MNHNS, CDR2 SASEGT. V lost 0 bases, J lost 2 bases, and 5 bases stayed unmatched. The CDR3 totals 16 residues. CDR3 region: CASSEARLAGTYEQYF. The DNA for the CDR3 is TGTGCCAGCAGTGAAGCGAGGCTAGCGGGAACCTACGAGCAGTACTTC.

This clone has only one observation. The chain employs TRBV7-6 and TRBJ2-1; 7 nucleotides align to TRBD2. This CDR3 has 15 amino acids. V dropped 4 bases and J dropped 3; count of bases not matched to a gene: 6. CDR1 SGHVS and CDR2 FNYEAQ come from the germline V gene. The CDR3 nucleotides are TGTGCCAGCAGCTCCCTCGGCGGGGGCTACAATGAGCAGTTCTTC. It codes for CASSSLGGGYNEQFF. Full variable domain (remainder filled in from reference TRBV7-6 and TRBJ2-1): GAGVSQSPRYKVTKRGQDVALRCDPISGHVSLYWYRQALGQGPEFLTYFNYEAQQDKSGLPNDRFSAERPEGSISTLTIQRTEQRDSAMYRCASSSLGGGYNEQFFGPGTRLTVL.

The chain recombines TRBV18 with TRBJ2-6; TRBD1 aligns across 8 bases. This CDR3 has 15 amino acids. Per germline, CDR1 KGHSH and CDR2 LQKENI. Trimming removed 3 bases from V and 11 bases from J; junction bases left unmatched: 9. CDR3 residues: CASSPVGQGRDVLTF. As DNA, the CDR3 is TGTGCCAGCTCACCCGTTGGACAGGGTCGAGACGTCCTGACTTTC.

The chain is built from TRBV7-9 and TRBJ2-2, with 9 bases identical to TRBD2. Unmatched junction bases numbered 13, after V lost 3 bases and J lost 5 bases. CDR1 and CDR2 (germline): SEHNR, FQNEAQ (reference sequence). The CDR3 runs 18 residues. The CDR3 spells CASSLPLRLAGGTGELFF. Here the CDR3 DNA reads TGTGCCAGCAGCTTGCCGCTCAGATTGGCGGGGGGGACCGGGGAGCTGTTTTTT.

V gene TRBV25-1 combines with J gene TRBJ2-1; 7 bases agree with TRBD2. The CDR3 contains 14 residues. The V gene end was trimmed by 4 bases and the J gene end by 8 bases; junction bases not matched to a gene: 8. CDR1 MGHDK and CDR2 SYGVNS come from the germline V gene. CDR3 DNA sequence: TGTGCCAGCAGTGTTGCGGGAGTAATTGATGAGCAGTTCTTC. Its translation: CASSVAGVIDEQFF.